The entry that follows covers one T cell receptor beta chain sequence. Clinical history reported by participants formed the basis on which cohorts were assigned. In the source study's methods: Amplifying reference gene primers gave estimates of nucleated cell counts. Data came from immunoSEQ multiplex PCR; TCRdb stores just in-frame clones and leaves some out. V, J and clone size are those of that table, while D and trimming were read from the DNA. The sample includes 320,000 or so clones, roughly 89% seen only once; the top ten take 4.5% to 5.5%. Germline loops: CDR1 SGHNT, CDR2 YYREEE (reference sequence). V shed 4 bases and J 5 bases; nucleotides not matched to a gene: 10. The CDR3 length is 17 residues. This specimen comes from a study of blood T cell repertoires in COVID-19.

The specimen sequenced was PBMCs or T cells enriched from blood (not recorded which). This chain links TRBV5-4 with TRBJ2-3; 13 bases are a match to TRBD2. This clonotype was obtained from a man in his sixties who had recovered from COVID-19. For the CDR3, the DNA is TGTGCCAGCAGCACCTTGACTAGCGGGAGGACGGGAGATACGCAGTATTTT. It codes for CASSTLTSGRTGDTQYF.